The 28 T cell receptor beta chains listed next were all sequenced from one sample in a study of cytomegalovirus exposure and HLA in healthy donors. Libraries were prepared by immunoSEQ multiplex PCR; TCRdb keeps only in-frame clonotypes and omits some of them. The sample has 90,000 to 120,000 clones; approximately 94% are singletons. The sequenced sample consisted of PBMCs. These receptors originate from a woman aged 18-35 years in good health and CMV-seronegative.

V usage is TRBV6-6 and J usage is TRBJ1-2; 9 nucleotides line up with TRBD1. J gave up 8 bases and V 6 bases, and 7 bases lay outside the gene matches. Germline CDR1 MNHNY, CDR2 SVGAGI (reference sequence). This CDR3 has 13 amino acids. As DNA, the CDR3 is TGTGCCAGCAGCACGGGACAGGGAAGGGGCTACACCTTC. It translates to CASSTGQGRGYTF.

Written as DNA, the CDR3 is TGTGCCAGCAGCTTGGACACCGGGGACACTGAAGCTTTCTTT. Translated, it gives CASSLDTGDTEAFF. The J gene is TRBJ1-1, the V gene TRBV5-4, with D unresolved. This CDR3 comprises 14 residues. Trimming cost V 0 bases and J 3 bases, with 9 bases left between them. The germline V gene encodes CDR1 SGHNT and CDR2 YYREEE (reference sequence).

The chain couples TRBV5-1 to TRBJ1-3; D is ambiguous. V was pared by 0 bases and J by 0 bases, with 10 bases between. Per germline, CDR1 SGHRS and CDR2 YFSETQ. The CDR3 consists of 16 residues. As DNA, the CDR3 is TGCGCCAGCAGCTTGGGACACGAAATCTCTGGAAACACCATATATTTT. It specifies CASSLGHEISGNTIYF. The full variable domain, in which reference TRBV5-1 and TRBJ1-3 provide the parts outside the CDR3, is KAGVTQTPRYLIKTRGQQVTLSCSPISGHRSVSWYQQTPGQGLQFLFEYFSETQRNKGNFPGRFSGRQFSNSRSEMNVSTLELGDSALYLCASSLGHEISGNTIYFGEGSWLTVV.

This clone was seen just once. V gene TRBV28 combines with J gene TRBJ1-1; TRBD1 agrees at 8 bases. The CDR3 is made up of 13 amino acids. V gave up 10 bases and J gave up 4 bases; unmatched junction bases: 8. Germline V CDR1 and CDR2: MDHEN, SYDVKM. CDR3 coding DNA: TGTGCCACCGCAGGACAGGGAATCACTGAAGCTTTCTTT. Protein product: CATAGQGITEAFF.

V gene TRBV6-1 combines with J gene TRBJ2-5; the match to TRBD1 covers 9 bases. The J call is uncertain, as TRBJ2-7 better fits the DNA end. From germline, CDR1 is MNHNS and CDR2 SASEGT. The CDR3 contains 14 residues. The CDR3 coding sequence is TGTGCCAGCAGGACAGGGGGGCCTCCCTACGAGCAGTACTTC. Its protein product is CASRTGGPPYEQYF.

This clone turned up a few times. This chain links TRBV7-8 with TRBJ1-1; 7 bases are shared with TRBD1. The CDR3 runs 15 residues. The trim removed 5 bases at V and 8 bases at J, leaving 14 bases unmatched. The V gene's germline CDR1 is SGHVS and CDR2 FQNEAQ. The CDR3 DNA is TGTGCCAGCAGCAGCCAGGGGGGCACTCCGGGGGAAGCTTTCTTT. This translates into CASSSQGGTPGEAFF.

The chain is built from TRBV28 and TRBJ1-2, with D possibly TRBD1 on 5 matching bases. With 6 bases removed from V and 7 bases from J, the gap between germline ends came to 9 bases. The CDR3 consists of 11 residues. Germline loops: CDR1 MDHEN, CDR2 SYDVKM. CDR3 sequence reads: CASRRRAGYTF. CDR3 DNA sequence: TGTGCCAGCAGGCGCAGGGCTGGCTACACCTTC.

V gene TRBV29-1 combines with J gene TRBJ2-7, with a possible D match to TRBD1 (5 bases). In germline, CDR1 is SQVTM, CDR2 ANQGSEA. Trimming cost V 6 bases and J 3 bases, with 15 bases left between them. There are 13 residues in the CDR3. Here the CDR3 reads CSVGQSRGYEQYF. DNA for the CDR3: TGCAGCGTAGGGCAGTCAAGGGGCTACGAGCAGTACTTC.

The V and J genes are TRBV28 and TRBJ1-1, with TRBD1 matching over 7 bases. J was trimmed by 7 bases and V by 3 bases; bases with no gene match: 11. This CDR3 spans 15 amino acids. Germline V CDR1 and CDR2: MDHEN, SYDVKM. The CDR3 reads CASSFGGGAPGEAFF. CDR3 in DNA: TGTGCCAGCAGTTTTGGAGGGGGCGCGCCCGGTGAAGCTTTCTTT.

The rearrangement joins TRBV6-5 to TRBJ2-7; TRBD1 is a possible D gene (6 bases). The CDR3 sequence is 14 residues long. Trimming shortened V by 4 bases and J by 2 bases, and 12 bases separated the two germline ends. The V gene's germline CDR1 is MNHEY and CDR2 SVGAGI. The CDR3 DNA reads TGTGCCAGCAGTTCACAGGGCCCACCCTACGAGCAGTACTTC. Protein: CASSSQGPPYEQYF.

This chain connects TRBV28 to TRBJ1-2; D is uncertain. Trimming removed 2 bases from V and 4 bases from J, with 29 bases in between. The CDR3 is 20 amino acids. The germline gives CDR1 MDHEN, CDR2 SYDVKM. CDR3: CASSLRGVDLEPQRAYGYTF. DNA of the CDR3: TGTGCCAGCAGTTTAAGAGGTGTCGACCTAGAACCACAGAGGGCCTATGGCTACACCTTC.

The chain joins TRBV29-1 to TRBJ1-4; D remains unclear. Per germline, CDR1 SQVTM and CDR2 ANQGSEA. CDR3 length: 13 residues. V was trimmed by 6 bases and J by 4 bases, leaving 12 bases between them. This CDR3 reads CSVGVQHNEKLFF. The CDR3 coding sequence is TGCAGCGTCGGGGTCCAGCATAATGAAAAACTGTTTTTT.

This clone was recorded a few times. The chain uses TRBV7-9 and TRBJ1-2; D gene ambiguous. V lost 3 bases to trimming and J lost 2 bases, with 7 bases between them. The CDR3 sequence is 13 residues long. The germline V gene has CDR1 SEHNR and CDR2 FQNEAQ (reference sequence). DNA for the CDR3: TGTGCCAGCAGCTTCGCACAGAACTATGGCTACACCTTC. Residues: CASSFAQNYGYTF.

The V gene is TRBV19, the J gene TRBJ2-3; TRBD2 agrees at 10 bases. The CDR3 has 16 residues. V gave up 5 bases and J gave up 2 bases; unmatched junction bases: 7. Per germline, CDR1 LNHDA and CDR2 SQIVND (reference sequence). CDR3: CASSRLAGRLTDTQYF. The CDR3 DNA reads as TGTGCCAGTAGTCGACTAGCGGGTCGACTCACAGATACGCAGTATTTT.

The chain uses TRBV5-1 and TRBJ2-3, with 8 bases aligning to TRBD2. From germline, CDR1 is SGHRS and CDR2 YFSETQ. This CDR3 is built from 17 residues. The V gene end was trimmed by 0 bases and the J gene end by 4 bases; junction bases not matched to a gene: 10. CDR3 residues: CASSLAFGGAPPDTQYF. CDR3 sequence (DNA): TGCGCCAGCAGCTTGGCCTTCGGGGGGGCGCCCCCAGATACGCAGTATTTT.

This clone has just one count. This chain joins TRBV30 and TRBJ2-7; 7 bases match TRBD1. This CDR3 has 14 amino acids. Trimming removed 8 bases from V and 0 bases from J; junction bases left unmatched: 10. Germline CDR1 reads GTSNPN; CDR2 reads SVGIG (reference sequence). The CDR3 is CAAAPGQSSYEQYF. DNA for the CDR3: TGTGCCGCAGCGCCGGGACAGAGCTCCTACGAGCAGTACTTC. The full variable domain, its missing parts supplied by reference TRBV30 and TRBJ2-7, is SQTIHQWPATLVQPVGSPLSLECTVEGTSNPNLYWYRQAAGRGLQLLFYSVGIGQISSEVPQNLSASRPQDRQFILSSKKLLLSDSGFYLCAAAPGQSSYEQYFGPGTRLTVT.

The V and J genes are TRBV9 and TRBJ1-1; 8 positions agree with TRBD1. CDR1 and CDR2 (germline): SGDLS, YYNGEE. The CDR3 has 14 amino acids. Trimming took 0 bases from V and 8 from J; bases not matched to a gene: 6. The CDR3 bases are TGTGCCAGCAGCGTAGGCCAGGGGGCCCTCGAAGCTTTCTTT. Translating gives CASSVGQGALEAFF.

This clone was observed a few times. The chain employs TRBV4-1 and TRBJ1-5, with D perhaps TRBD1 (6 bases). Germline CDR1 and CDR2: MGHRA and YSYEKL. V was pared by 0 bases and J by 7 bases, with 13 bases between. The CDR3 loop spans 15 amino acids. The CDR3 reads CASSQDSQGSQPQHF. The CDR3 nucleotides are TGCGCCAGCAGCCAAGATTCCCAGGGGAGCCAGCCCCAGCATTTT.

This rearrangement joins TRBV30 to TRBJ2-1; D is perhaps TRBD2 (7 bases). This CDR3 comprises 17 residues. Trimming pared 0 bases from V and 2 bases from J, leaving 17 bases between. Per the germline V gene, CDR1 is GTSNPN and CDR2 is SVGIG (reference sequence). The CDR3: CAWSVGGGIRAYNEQFF. CDR3 coding DNA: TGTGCCTGGAGTGTAGGGGGGGGGATACGGGCCTACAATGAGCAGTTCTTC.

This clone was observed a few times. The chain has TRBV5-4 and TRBJ2-7; tentative D call: TRBD2 (6 bases). Germline-derived CDR1 and CDR2 are SGHNT and YYREEE (reference sequence). The CDR3 is 16 residues long. V lost 0 bases and J lost 2, with 15 bases in between. The CDR3 nucleotides are TGTGCCAGCAGCTTGGAGTCGATTAGCGGCACCTACGAGCAGTACTTC. Translation gives CASSLESISGTYEQYF. Filled out from reference TRBV5-4 and TRBJ2-7, the complete variable domain reads ETGVTQSPTHLIKTRGQQVTLRCSSQSGHNTVSWYQQALGQGPQFIFQYYREEENGRGNFPPRFSGLQFPNYSSELNVNALELDDSALYLCASSLESISGTYEQYFGPGTRLTVT.

Here the CDR3 DNA reads TGCGCCAGCAGCCCCTATACTGATAACTATGGCTACACCTTC. Its protein is CASSPYTDNYGYTF. J is TRBJ1-2 and V is TRBV4-3; unclear D gene. V was trimmed by 4 bases and J by 1 base, leaving 10 bases between them. The length of the CDR3 is 14 residues. The germline gives CDR1 LGHNA, CDR2 YSLEER.

This rearrangement joins TRBV23-1 to TRBJ1-5, with D possibly TRBD1 on 6 matching bases. TRBV23-1 is an ORF for which the function is uncertain. The length of the CDR3 is 16 residues. The V end lost 0 bases, the J end lost 4 bases, and 13 bases lay between the germline ends. The CDR3 is CASSQSNRVGNQPQHF. CDR3 bases: TGCGCCAGCAGTCAATCGAACAGGGTGGGGAATCAGCCCCAGCATTTT.

V gene TRBV7-9 combines with J gene TRBJ1-2, with D uncertain. The length of the CDR3 is 13 residues. The germline V gene encodes CDR1 SEHNR and CDR2 FQNEAQ (reference sequence). Trimming removed 8 bases from V and 2 bases from J, with 12 bases in between. The CDR3 is CASDTGENYGYTF. CDR3 nucleotide sequence: TGTGCCAGCGACACCGGGGAAAACTATGGCTACACCTTC.

The rearrangement joins TRBV6-5 to TRBJ1-5, with 8 bases lining up with TRBD1. Trimming at V came to 4 bases and at J to 15 bases, leaving 17 bases not matched to a gene. This CDR3 has 15 residues. CDR1 and CDR2 (germline): MNHEY, SVGAGI. CDR3 nucleotide sequence: TGTGCCAGCAGTTTCTCGAGGGCAGGGGGCGAGAGGCCGCATTTT. It codes for CASSFSRAGGERPHF.

This chain links TRBV2 with TRBJ2-7, with TRBD1 matching 11 bases. This CDR3 spans 14 amino acids. The germline V gene encodes CDR1 SNHLY and CDR2 FYNNEI. The trim removed 8 bases at V and 7 bases at J, leaving 10 bases unmatched. For the CDR3, the DNA is TGTGCCAGCCTGGGACAGGGGGTCCGAGGGGAGCAGTACTTC. It translates to CASLGQGVRGEQYF. Variable domain in full (rest from reference TRBV2 and TRBJ2-7): EPEVTQTPSHQVTQMGQEVILRCVPISNHLYFYWYRQILGQKVEFLVSFYNNEISEKSEIFDDQFSVERPDGSNFTLKIRSTKLEDSAMYFCASLGQGVRGEQYFGPGTRLTVT.

The chain carries TRBV5-6 and TRBJ1-2, with TRBD1 matching 9 bases. Germline CDR1 and CDR2: SGHDT and YYEEEE. This CDR3 comprises 13 residues. V was clipped by 0 bases and J by 8 bases; unmatched bases: 2. The CDR3 loop reads CASSLDRGRGYTF. The CDR3 DNA sequence: TGTGCCAGCAGCTTGGACAGGGGGCGAGGCTACACCTTC.

The genes are TRBV7-9 and TRBJ2-1; D is unclear. CDR3 length: 11 amino acids. Between the trimmed V and J ends, which lost 5 bases and 5 bases, there was a span of 4 bases. Germline V gene data show CDR1 as SEHNR and CDR2 as FQNEAQ (reference sequence). For the CDR3, the DNA is TGTGCCAGCAGCCCTCACAATGAGCAGTTCTTC. Protein sequence: CASSPHNEQFF.

The chain recombines TRBV5-8 with TRBJ2-2; D may be TRBD2 (5 bases). The CDR3 extends over 18 amino acids. Germline V lookup: CDR1 SGHTS, CDR2 YDEGEE. The V end was cut by 3 bases, the J end by 0 bases, with 18 bases between. The CDR3 DNA reads TGTGCCAGCAGCTGGATACGATCGGGGAACGCGAACACCGGGGAGCTGTTTTTT. Amino acids: CASSWIRSGNANTGELFF.